Presented here are 27 T cell receptor beta chains from one specimen sequenced in a study of a mutant IDH1 vaccine in newly diagnosed glioma. The antigens these receptors bind are not known. This sample's time point: week 5, during vaccination. Alongside topical imiquimod, each dose of vaccine comprised 300 ug of mutant IDH1 20-mer peptide. TCRdb's copy holds only in-frame clones and misses some; the assay was immunoSEQ multiplex PCR. Altogether around 46,000 clones are present, around 78% being singletons, with the ten largest covering about 5.2%. The sequencing used PBMCs, collected from a glioma patient whose treatment included an IDH1 peptide vaccine. The receptors were gathered from a man aged 45-65 years with glioma.

The chain recombines TRBV16 with TRBJ1-5; unclear D gene. The V gene's germline CDR1 is KGHSY and CDR2 FQNENV. The CDR3 has 16 residues. The germline V and J ends were trimmed by 1 base and 0 bases, with 10 bases remaining between them. CDR3 in amino acids: CASSQLSTYSNQPQHF. DNA of the CDR3: TGTGCCAGCAGCCAATTATCGACGTATAGCAATCAGCCCCAGCATTTT. Variable domain in full (rest from reference TRBV16 and TRBJ1-5): GEEVAQTPKHLVRGEGQKAKLYCAPIKGHSYVFWYQQVLKNEFKFLISFQNENVFDETGMPKERFSAKCLPNSPCSLEIQATKLEDSAVYFCASSQLSTYSNQPQHFGDGTRLSIL.

CDR3 region: CASSQPRQQETQYF. CDR3 nucleotide sequence: TGCGCCAGCAGTCAACCTCGACAGCAAGAGACCCAGTACTTC. The chain uses TRBV23-1 and TRBJ2-5, with D possibly matching TRBD1 (5 bases). TRBV23-1 counts as an open reading frame of uncertain function. The CDR3 loop spans 14 amino acids. With 2 bases removed from V and 2 bases from J, the gap between germline ends came to 9 bases.

This clone has only a few counts. This chain's CDR3 is CAWNPGQDQPQHF. The CDR3 DNA follows: TGTGCCTGGAACCCGGGACAAGATCAGCCCCAGCATTTT. The V call is TRBV30, the J call TRBJ1-5; TRBD1 might be the D (6 bases). Germline-derived CDR1 and CDR2 are GTSNPN and SVGIG (reference sequence). Trimming removed 4 bases from V and 5 bases from J, with 12 bases in between. CDR3 length: 13 residues.

V is TRBV6-5 and J is TRBJ1-1; no clear D. Germline CDR1 and CDR2: MNHEY and SVGAGI. V was shortened by 4 bases and J by 7 bases, with 16 bases between the two germline ends. This CDR3 has 14 residues. CDR3 protein: CASSSLVKKGEAFF. The CDR3 DNA reads TGTGCCAGCAGTTCCCTGGTAAAAAAGGGTGAAGCTTTCTTT.

V gene TRBV20-1 combines with J gene TRBJ2-2; D uncertain. Germline V gives CDR1 DFQATT, CDR2 SNEGSKA (reference sequence). This CDR3 is 11 amino acids long. V gave up 3 bases and J gave up 5 bases, with 4 bases separating them. The CDR3 region is CSARDTGELFF. DNA for the CDR3: TGCAGTGCTAGGGATACCGGGGAGCTGTTTTTT.

The V gene is TRBV6-4, the J gene TRBJ1-2, with D possibly matching TRBD1 (6 bases). V was trimmed by 2 bases and J by 4 bases, leaving 14 bases between them. This CDR3 is 15 amino acids long. Germline lookup yields CDR1 MRHNA and CDR2 SNTAGT. CDR3 protein: CASSDEAGQSYGYTF. CDR3 coding DNA: TGTGCCAGCAGTGACGAAGCGGGACAAAGCTATGGCTACACCTTC.

This chain connects TRBV30 to TRBJ1-5; D is possibly TRBD1 (5 bases). CDR1 and CDR2 (germline): GTSNPN, SVGIG (reference sequence). Trimming cost V 3 bases and J 1 base, with 7 bases left between them. The CDR3 totals 13 residues. This CDR3 reads CAWRGESNQPQHF. CDR3 DNA: TGTGCCTGGAGGGGGGAGAGCAATCAGCCCCAGCATTTT.

This clone was recorded only once. The chain carries TRBV15 and TRBJ2-1; D not resolved. V was cut by 1 base and J by 10 bases, with 14 bases left in between. The CDR3 has 14 amino acids. The V gene's germline CDR1 is LNHNV and CDR2 YYDKDF (reference sequence). The CDR3 is CATSRVPGPNEQFF. The DNA for the CDR3 is TGTGCCACCAGCAGAGTTCCTGGACCAAACGAGCAGTTCTTC.

The table lists this clone with a few counts. The V and J genes are TRBV30 and TRBJ1-4; D possibly corresponds to TRBD1 (6 bases). The CDR3 length is 13 residues. Trimming took off 7 bases at V and 6 bases at J, with 15 bases between the two ends. CDR1 and CDR2 (germline): GTSNPN, SVGIG (reference sequence). CDR3 sequence: CAFISGAYEKLFF. The CDR3 DNA sequence: TGTGCCTTTATATCGGGGGCCTATGAAAAACTGTTTTTT.

V gene TRBV6-5 combines with J gene TRBJ2-1; D remains ambiguous. The CDR3 is 15 residues long. V lost 2 bases and J lost 1, with 9 bases in between. CDR1 MNHEY and CDR2 SVGAGI come from the germline V gene. CDR3 residues: CASSYTRSSYNEQFF. The CDR3 DNA is TGTGCCAGCAGTTACACACGTTCATCCTACAATGAGCAGTTCTTC.

The chain is built from TRBV10-2 and TRBJ2-5; D is undetermined. Germline V CDR1 and CDR2: WSHSY, SAAADI. Trimming left V 8 bases short and J 1 base short, with 8 bases between. The CDR3 runs to 12 residues. This CDR3 is CASGPVQETQYF. The CDR3 DNA reads as TGCGCCAGCGGCCCGGTCCAAGAGACCCAGTACTTC.

The J gene is TRBJ2-3, the V gene TRBV18; D not certain. The CDR3 contains 14 residues. Looked up from germline, CDR1 is KGHSH and CDR2 is LQKENI. Trimming removed 5 bases at V and 2 bases at J, with 11 bases between. The CDR3: CASSGLVSTDTQYF. The CDR3 DNA reads as TGTGCCAGCTCAGGTCTGGTCTCCACAGATACGCAGTATTTT.

The chain uses TRBV4-1 and TRBJ2-1; TRBD2 agrees at 8 bases. Germline-derived CDR1 and CDR2 are MGHRA and YSYEKL. Germline trimming cut 1 base from V and 4 bases from J; bases unmatched to any gene: 6. CDR3 length: 16 residues. CDR3 sequence (DNA): TGCGCCAGCAGCCAAGTTGGGCGGGGGGCTTACAATGAGCAGTTCTTC. This gives the protein CASSQVGRGAYNEQFF.

The chain recombines TRBV5-4 with TRBJ2-3, with D perhaps matching TRBD2 (6 bases). Trimming pared 4 bases from V and 4 bases from J, leaving 13 bases between. The CDR3 has 14 amino acids. The germline V gene encodes CDR1 SGHNT and CDR2 YYREEE (reference sequence). The CDR3 DNA is TGTGCCAGCAGCCGGACTACCGAACCAGATACGCAGTATTTT. This encodes CASSRTTEPDTQYF.

J is TRBJ1-5 and V is TRBV9; no clear D. The CDR3 spans 14 residues. V lost 4 bases and J lost 7, with 15 bases in between. Germline CDR1 reads SGDLS; CDR2 reads YYNGEE. In DNA, the CDR3 is TGTGCCAGCAGCCTAGTGGCCTCGGGGCAGCCCCAGCATTTT. It specifies CASSLVASGQPQHF.

The CDR3 DNA sequence: TGCAGCACGAGCAGGGATTCCGGGGAGCTGTTTTTT. Its translation: CSTSRDSGELFF. The chain recombines TRBV29-1 with TRBJ2-2; tentatively, D is TRBD1 (5 bases). CDR1 and CDR2 from the germline V gene are SQVTM and ANQGSEA. The CDR3 covers 12 residues. V lost 8 bases to trimming and J lost 6 bases, with 13 bases between them.

The chain carries TRBV5-1 and TRBJ2-1; 12 positions agree with TRBD2. V gave up 1 base and J gave up 7 bases; unmatched junction bases: 0. CDR3 length: 14 residues. Germline V gives CDR1 SGHRS, CDR2 YFSETQ. CDR3 residues: CASSLTSGGNEQFF. Here the CDR3 DNA reads TGCGCCAGCAGCTTGACTAGCGGGGGGAATGAGCAGTTCTTC. Combining the CDR3 with reference TRBV5-1 and TRBJ2-1 gives the whole variable domain KAGVTQTPRYLIKTRGQQVTLSCSPISGHRSVSWYQQTPGQGLQFLFEYFSETQRNKGNFPGRFSGRQFSNSRSEMNVSTLELGDSALYLCASSLTSGGNEQFFGPGTRLTVL.

This chain joins TRBV27 and TRBJ2-3, with 11 bases that match TRBD2. This CDR3 has 17 amino acids. Looked up from germline, CDR1 is MNHEY and CDR2 is SMNVEV (reference sequence). Trimming removed 6 bases from V and 3 bases from J; junction bases left unmatched: 11. The CDR3 region is CASSNFRLAGKTDTQYF. In DNA form, the CDR3 reads TGTGCCAGCAGCAATTTTAGACTAGCGGGGAAGACAGATACGCAGTATTTT.

The CDR3 bases are TGTGCCAGTTCGAAAGTGGCGGGGGCGGCAGATACGCAGTATTTT. Translated: CASSKVAGAADTQYF. The chain employs TRBV7-6 and TRBJ2-3; D is perhaps TRBD2 (7 bases). This CDR3 has 15 residues. Trimming removed 9 bases at V and 4 bases at J, with 20 bases between. The germline V gene has CDR1 SGHVS and CDR2 FNYEAQ.

This clone showed up just once. Here the CDR3 reads CASSLDRDREGNTIYF. The DNA for the CDR3 is TGTGCCAGCAGCTTAGACCGGGACAGGGAAGGAAACACCATATATTTT. The V gene is TRBV13, the J gene TRBJ1-3; 9 bases map to TRBD1. The germline V gene has CDR1 PRHDT and CDR2 FYEKMQ (reference sequence). After removal of 1 base from V and 4 bases from J, the junction contained 5 bases not matched to a gene. The CDR3 consists of 16 residues.

The rearrangement joins TRBV4-1 to TRBJ1-2, with 8 bases that match TRBD1. The CDR3 consists of 14 residues. Germline V lookup: CDR1 MGHRA, CDR2 YSYEKL. V was pared by 3 bases and J by 3 bases, with 3 bases of the junction left unmatched. CDR3 amino acids: CASSHPTGDYGYTF. In DNA form, the CDR3 reads TGCGCCAGCAGCCACCCGACAGGGGACTATGGCTACACCTTC.

The chain is built from TRBV6-5 and TRBJ1-5, with 8 nucleotides matching TRBD1. The CDR3 contains 15 residues. Germline V gives CDR1 MNHEY, CDR2 SVGAGI. Trimming removed 6 bases from V and 7 bases from J; junction bases left unmatched: 11. The CDR3 sequence: CASSLLRGQEQPQHF. In DNA, the CDR3 is TGTGCCAGCAGCCTCCTCAGGGGGCAGGAACAGCCCCAGCATTTT.

The chain joins TRBV5-1 to TRBJ1-6, with 7 bases identical to TRBD1. The CDR3 totals 14 residues. The J segment lost 6 bases and the V segment lost 4 bases, leaving 4 bases of the junction unmatched. Germline V gene data show CDR1 as SGHRS and CDR2 as YFSETQ. The DNA of the CDR3 is TGCGCCAGCAGCGGGACAGAGCGTAATTCACCCCTCCACTTT. Residues: CASSGTERNSPLHF. The whole variable domain, remainder taken from reference TRBV5-1 and TRBJ1-6, is KAGVTQTPRYLIKTRGQQVTLSCSPISGHRSVSWYQQTPGQGLQFLFEYFSETQRNKGNFPGRFSGRQFSNSRSEMNVSTLELGDSALYLCASSGTERNSPLHFGNGTRLTVT.

V usage is TRBV5-1 and J usage is TRBJ2-6; TRBD1 agrees at 8 bases. Germline V gene data show CDR1 as SGHRS and CDR2 as YFSETQ. V lost 4 bases to trimming and J lost 1 base; unmatched junction nucleotides: 7. CDR3 length: 17 residues. CDR3 nucleotide sequence: TGCGCCAGCAGCGAGACAGGGGCTAGATCTGGGGCCAACGTCCTGACTTTC. Amino acid sequence: CASSETGARSGANVLTF.

The chain uses TRBV2 and TRBJ2-7; tentatively, D is TRBD1 (5 bases). The germline V and J ends were trimmed by 4 bases and 3 bases, with 16 bases remaining between them. The CDR3 sequence is 15 residues long. CDR1 is SNHLY and CDR2 is FYNNEI in the germline V gene. CDR3 loop: CASSGTRQTHYEQYF. The CDR3 DNA follows: TGTGCCAGCAGTGGGACCAGACAGACCCACTACGAGCAGTACTTC.

The chain combines TRBV2 with TRBJ2-1; D is uncertain. V was shortened by 8 bases and J by 7 bases, with 9 bases between the two germline ends. This CDR3 has 11 residues. Germline CDR1 is SNHLY and CDR2 is FYNNEI. This chain's CDR3 is CASRGQNEQFF. The CDR3 DNA follows: TGTGCCAGCCGTGGGCAGAATGAGCAGTTCTTC.

This rearrangement joins TRBV28 to TRBJ1-1; D gene ambiguous. CDR1 MDHEN and CDR2 SYDVKM come from the germline V gene. The CDR3 is 13 residues long. V lost 3 bases, J lost 0 bases, and 5 bases lay in between. The CDR3 sequence: CASSFRVNTEAFF. The CDR3 nucleotides are TGTGCCAGCAGTTTTAGGGTGAACACTGAAGCTTTCTTT.